The 10 T cell receptor beta chains reported below all come from one sample, sequenced in a study of neurological immune-mediated disorders. TCRdb used MiXCR to reprocess the 5' RACE reads, holding one entry per CDR3 protein. The sample holds tens of thousands of distinct CDR3 sequences; under 14% are singletons and the top ten take 3.5% to 4%. The sample consisted of CD4+ T cells from blood. These receptors originate from a woman in her 30s with HTLV-1-associated myelopathy (HAM/TSP).

This clonotype has at least ten counts. The chain recombines TRBV29-1 with TRBJ2-1, with D tentatively TRBD1 or TRBD2 (6 bases each). The CDR3 length is 15 residues. V lost 6 bases, J lost 4 bases, and 19 bases lay in between. CDR1 SQVTM and CDR2 ANQGSEA come from the germline V gene. CDR3 nucleotide sequence: TGCAGCGTCCTTTGGGGGGCTCTCGCGTACAATGAGCAGTTCTTC. It encodes CSVLWGALAYNEQFF.

This clonotype was counted many times. The chain employs TRBV5-6 and TRBJ2-3; D gene uncertain. V lost 1 base and J 0 bases, leaving 6 bases between the germline ends. This CDR3 has 14 residues. Germline V gene sequence: CDR1 SGHDT, CDR2 YYEEEE. The CDR3 reads CASSLRASTDTQYF. In DNA form, the CDR3 reads TGTGCCAGCAGCTTGCGGGCAAGCACAGATACGCAGTATTTT.

This clonotype came up many times. The V and J genes are TRBV2 and TRBJ2-3; 7 bases line up with TRBD2. This CDR3 has 16 residues. Germline V CDR1 and CDR2: SNHLY, FYNNEI. The J segment lost 7 bases and the V segment lost 5 bases, leaving 15 bases of the junction unmatched. In DNA form, the CDR3 reads TGTGCCAGCAGTAGGGACGGACGGGGGGTGACGAATACGCAGTATTTT. This gives the protein CASSRDGRGVTNTQYF. Full variable domain (outside the CDR3, taken from reference TRBV2 and TRBJ2-3): EPEVTQTPSHQVTQMGQEVILRCVPISNHLYFYWYRQILGQKVEFLVSFYNNEISEKSEIFDDQFSVERPDGSNFTLKIRSTKLEDSAMYFCASSRDGRGVTNTQYFGPGTRLTVL.

At least ten counts were recorded for this clonotype. This chain links TRBV5-1 with TRBJ1-6; 7 nucleotides align to TRBD1. The V gene end was trimmed by 4 bases and the J gene end by 5 bases; junction bases not matched to a gene: 9. CDR1 and CDR2 from the germline V gene are SGHRS and YFSETQ. This CDR3 is 16 amino acids long. The CDR3 DNA reads as TGCGCCAGCAGCCCGGAGACAGGGTTGGATAATTCACCCCTCCACTTT. It specifies CASSPETGLDNSPLHF.

The chain joins TRBV20-1 to TRBJ2-1, with D tentatively TRBD1 (6 bases). The CDR3 loop spans 13 amino acids. Per the germline V gene, CDR1 is DFQATT and CDR2 is SNEGSKA (reference sequence). Trimming pared 5 bases from V and 9 bases from J, leaving 17 bases between. DNA for the CDR3: TGCAGTGCTTCGGTAGAGGGGGTTACTGAGCAGTTCTTC. Residues: CSASVEGVTEQFF.

In this sample, this clonotype turned up many times. The CDR3, as DNA: TGTGCCAGCGTTCGGGACCACTACAATGAGCAGTTCTTC. Its translation: CASVRDHYNEQFF. The chain links TRBV2 to TRBJ2-1, with D possibly being TRBD1 or TRBD2 (5 bases each). The CDR3 extends over 13 amino acids. The germline V gene encodes CDR1 SNHLY and CDR2 FYNNEI. Deletions cut 8 bases from V and 3 bases from J, with 11 bases between. The full variable domain, its missing parts supplied by reference TRBV2 and TRBJ2-1, is EPEVTQTPSHQVTQMGQEVILRCVPISNHLYFYWYRQILGQKVEFLVSFYNNEISEKSEIFDDQFSVERPDGSNFTLKIRSTKLEDSAMYFCASVRDHYNEQFFGPGTRLTVL.

This clonotype has at least ten counts. The chain carries TRBV10-3 and TRBJ1-4; 8 bases map to TRBD1. V trimming: 5 bases; J trimming: 8 bases; junction bases outside the gene matches: 7. CDR3 size: 14 residues. Germline CDR1 and CDR2: ENHRY and SYGVKD. The CDR3 bases are TGTGCCATCAGTCAGGGGGCTGGGAACGAAAAACTGTTTTTT. This sequence encodes CAISQGAGNEKLFF.

In the case of this clonotype: This could be a read error, since a much larger clone is one nucleotide away. This sequence joins TRBV18 and TRBJ1-4, with D unclear. The CDR3 is 15 residues long. The germline CDR1 and CDR2 sequences are KGHSH and LQKENI. The ends were cut back, 3 bases at V and 9 bases at J, with 17 bases in the middle. The DNA of the CDR3 is TGTGCCAGCTCACCCGGAACTGGGCTAGGGAAAAAACTGTTTTTT. Its translation: CASSPGTGLGKKLFF.

This clonotype was counted many times. The chain joins TRBV20-1 to TRBJ1-6, with 9 bases identical to TRBD1. V trimming: 2 bases; J trimming: 4 bases; junction bases outside the gene matches: 3. Germline loops: CDR1 DFQATT, CDR2 SNEGSKA (reference sequence). This CDR3 is 15 amino acids long. The CDR3, as DNA: TGCAGTGCTAGAACAGGGGGCTCGTATAATTCACCCCTCCACTTT. This gives the protein CSARTGGSYNSPLHF.

The table lists this clonotype with many counts. The chain recombines TRBV20-1 with TRBJ1-2; D possibly corresponds to TRBD1 (6 bases). The V and J ends lost 0 bases and 4 bases respectively, with 15 bases between them. CDR3 length equals 15 residues. The germline CDR1 and CDR2 sequences are DFQATT and SNEGSKA (reference sequence). CDR3 nucleotide sequence: TGCAGTGCTAGAGATACAGGGATCCCTACCTATGGCTACACCTTC. It translates to CSARDTGIPTYGYTF.